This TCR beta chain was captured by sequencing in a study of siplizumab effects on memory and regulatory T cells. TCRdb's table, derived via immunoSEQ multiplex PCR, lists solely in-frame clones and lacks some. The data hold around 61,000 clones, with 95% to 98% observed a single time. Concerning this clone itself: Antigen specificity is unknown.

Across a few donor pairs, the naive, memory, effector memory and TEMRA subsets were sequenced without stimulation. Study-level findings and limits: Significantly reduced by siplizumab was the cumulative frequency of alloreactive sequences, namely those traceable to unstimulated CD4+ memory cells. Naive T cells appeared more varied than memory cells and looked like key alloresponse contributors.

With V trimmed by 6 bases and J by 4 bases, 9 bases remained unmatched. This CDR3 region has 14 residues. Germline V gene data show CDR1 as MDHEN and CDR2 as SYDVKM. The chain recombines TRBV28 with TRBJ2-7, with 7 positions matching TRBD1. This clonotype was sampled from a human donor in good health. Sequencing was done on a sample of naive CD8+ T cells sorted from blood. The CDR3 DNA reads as TGTGCCAGCAGCCGGGACAGTTTTTTGTACGAGCAGTACTTC. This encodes CASSRDSFLYEQYF.